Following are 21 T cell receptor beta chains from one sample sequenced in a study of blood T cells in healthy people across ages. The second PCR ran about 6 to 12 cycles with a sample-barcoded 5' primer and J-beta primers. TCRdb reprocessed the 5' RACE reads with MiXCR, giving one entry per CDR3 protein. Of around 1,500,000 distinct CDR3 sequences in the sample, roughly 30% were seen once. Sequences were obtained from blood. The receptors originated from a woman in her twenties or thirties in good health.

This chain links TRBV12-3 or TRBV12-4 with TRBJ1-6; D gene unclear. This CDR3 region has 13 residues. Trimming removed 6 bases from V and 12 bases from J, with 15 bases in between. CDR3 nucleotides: TGTGCCAGCAGCCTACGTCTAGGAGGACCCCTCCACTTT. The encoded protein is CASSLRLGGPLHF.

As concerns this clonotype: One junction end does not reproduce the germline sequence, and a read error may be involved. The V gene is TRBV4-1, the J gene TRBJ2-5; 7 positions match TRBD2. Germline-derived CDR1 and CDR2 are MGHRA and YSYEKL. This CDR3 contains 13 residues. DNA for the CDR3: TGCACCAGCAGTCTCGGGGGGCAAGAGACCCAGTACTTC. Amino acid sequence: CTSSLGGQETQYF.

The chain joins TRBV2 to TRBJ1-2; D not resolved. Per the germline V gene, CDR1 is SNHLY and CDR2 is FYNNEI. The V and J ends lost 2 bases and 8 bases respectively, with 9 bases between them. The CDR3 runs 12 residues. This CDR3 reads CASSETLGGYTF. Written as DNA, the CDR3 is TGTGCCAGCAGTGAAACGCTGGGGGGCTACACCTTC.

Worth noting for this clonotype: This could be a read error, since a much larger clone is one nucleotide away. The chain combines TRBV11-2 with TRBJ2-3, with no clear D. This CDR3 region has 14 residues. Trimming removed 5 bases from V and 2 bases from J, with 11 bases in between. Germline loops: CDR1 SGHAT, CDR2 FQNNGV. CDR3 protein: CASSPETNTDTQYF. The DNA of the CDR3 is TGTGCCAGCAGCCCAGAGACAAACACAGATACGCAGTATTTT.

The CDR3 loop reads CASLESGARGEQFF. As DNA, the CDR3 is TGTGCCAGTCTAGAGTCGGGGGCCCGCGGTGAGCAGTTCTTC. This chain links TRBV12-3 or TRBV12-4 with TRBJ2-1; D possibly matches TRBD1 or TRBD2 (6 bases each). CDR3 length: 14 residues. The ends were cut back, 9 bases at V and 9 bases at J, with 21 bases in the middle.

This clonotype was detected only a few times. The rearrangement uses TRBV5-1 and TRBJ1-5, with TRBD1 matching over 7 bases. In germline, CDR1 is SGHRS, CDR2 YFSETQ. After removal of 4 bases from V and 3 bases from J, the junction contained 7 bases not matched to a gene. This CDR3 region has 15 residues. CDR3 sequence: CASSKAGQLNQPQHF. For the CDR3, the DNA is TGCGCCAGCAGCAAGGCGGGACAGCTCAATCAGCCCCAGCATTTT. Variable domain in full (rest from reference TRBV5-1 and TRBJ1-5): KAGVTQTPRYLIKTRGQQVTLSCSPISGHRSVSWYQQTPGQGLQFLFEYFSETQRNKGNFPGRFSGRQFSNSRSEMNVSTLELGDSALYLCASSKAGQLNQPQHFGDGTRLSIL.

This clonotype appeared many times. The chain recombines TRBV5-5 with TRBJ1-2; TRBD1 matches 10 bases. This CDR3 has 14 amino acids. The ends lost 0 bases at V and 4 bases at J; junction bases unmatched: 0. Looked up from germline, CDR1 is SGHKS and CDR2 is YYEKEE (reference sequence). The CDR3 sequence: CASSLGQGAYGYTF. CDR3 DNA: TGTGCCAGCAGCTTGGGACAGGGGGCCTATGGCTACACCTTC.

In nucleotides, the CDR3 is TGCGCCAGCAGCTTTCGACAGGGAGGGGGGAACACTGAAGCTTTCTTT. This encodes CASSFRQGGGNTEAFF. The rearrangement uses TRBV5-1 and TRBJ1-1; 7 bases fit TRBD1. The junction had 8 bases not matched to a gene; V was cut back by 2 bases and J by 1 base. The CDR3 is made up of 16 amino acids. Germline V gene data show CDR1 as SGHRS and CDR2 as YFSETQ.

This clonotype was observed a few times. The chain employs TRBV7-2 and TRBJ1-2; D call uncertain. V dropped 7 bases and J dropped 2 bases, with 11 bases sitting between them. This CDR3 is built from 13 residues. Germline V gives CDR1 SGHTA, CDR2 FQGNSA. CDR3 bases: TGTGCCAGCACTCGTCCGGACAACTATGGCTACACCTTC. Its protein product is CASTRPDNYGYTF.

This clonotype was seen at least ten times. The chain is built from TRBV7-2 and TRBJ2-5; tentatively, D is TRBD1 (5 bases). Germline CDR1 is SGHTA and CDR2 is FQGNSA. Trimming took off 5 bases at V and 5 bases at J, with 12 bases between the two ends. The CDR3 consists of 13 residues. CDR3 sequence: CASSTQGRETQYF. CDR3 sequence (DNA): TGTGCCAGCAGCACCCAGGGCCGGGAGACCCAGTACTTC. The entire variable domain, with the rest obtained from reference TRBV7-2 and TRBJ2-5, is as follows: GAGVSQSPSNKVTEKGKDVELRCDPISGHTALYWYRQSLGQGLEFLIYFQGNSAPDKSGLPSDRFSAERTGGSVSTLTIQRTQQEDSAVYLCASSTQGRETQYFGPGTRLLVL.

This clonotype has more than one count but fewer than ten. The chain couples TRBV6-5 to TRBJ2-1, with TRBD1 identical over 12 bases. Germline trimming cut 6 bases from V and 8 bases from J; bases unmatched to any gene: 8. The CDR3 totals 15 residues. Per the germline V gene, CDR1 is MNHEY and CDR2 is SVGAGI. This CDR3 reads CASRPPGQGADEQFF. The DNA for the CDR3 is TGTGCCAGCAGGCCACCGGGACAGGGGGCCGATGAGCAGTTCTTC.

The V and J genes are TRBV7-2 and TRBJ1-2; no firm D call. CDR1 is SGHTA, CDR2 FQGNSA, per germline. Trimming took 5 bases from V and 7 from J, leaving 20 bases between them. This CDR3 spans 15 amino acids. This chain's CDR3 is CASSPAGPQRSGYTF. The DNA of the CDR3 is TGTGCCAGCAGCCCGGCCGGACCTCAGCGGAGTGGCTACACCTTC. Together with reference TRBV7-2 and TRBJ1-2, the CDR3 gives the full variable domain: GAGVSQSPSNKVTEKGKDVELRCDPISGHTALYWYRQSLGQGLEFLIYFQGNSAPDKSGLPSDRFSAERTGGSVSTLTIQRTQQEDSAVYLCASSPAGPQRSGYTFGSGTRLTVV.

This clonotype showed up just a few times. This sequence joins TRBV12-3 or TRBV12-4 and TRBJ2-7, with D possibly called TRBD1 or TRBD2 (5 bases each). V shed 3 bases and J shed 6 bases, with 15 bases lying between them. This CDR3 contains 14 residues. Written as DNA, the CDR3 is TGTGCCAGCAGTTTCAGATTCGGGACCATCGAGCAGTACTTC. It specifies CASSFRFGTIEQYF.

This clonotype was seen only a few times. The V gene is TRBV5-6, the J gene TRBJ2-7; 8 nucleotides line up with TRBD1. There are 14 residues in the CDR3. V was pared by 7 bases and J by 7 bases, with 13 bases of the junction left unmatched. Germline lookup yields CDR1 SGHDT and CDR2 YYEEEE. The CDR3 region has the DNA TGTGCCAGCTGCGCGGCGGGGCGACAGGGGGAGCAGTACTTC. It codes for CASCAAGRQGEQYF.

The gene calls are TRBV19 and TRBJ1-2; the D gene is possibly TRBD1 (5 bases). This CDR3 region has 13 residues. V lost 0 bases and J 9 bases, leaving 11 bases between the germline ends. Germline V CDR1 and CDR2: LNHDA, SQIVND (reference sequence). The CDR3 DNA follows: TGTGCCAGTAGTATAGATCTTTACAGGAGCTACACCTTC. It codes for CASSIDLYRSYTF.

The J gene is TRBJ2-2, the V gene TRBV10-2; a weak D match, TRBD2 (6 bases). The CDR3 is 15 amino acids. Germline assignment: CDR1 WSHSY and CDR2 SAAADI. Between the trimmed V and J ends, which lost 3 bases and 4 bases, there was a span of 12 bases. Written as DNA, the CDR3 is TGCGCCAGCAGTGATGAGCGGGCTTCCACCGGGGAGCTGTTTTTT. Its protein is CASSDERASTGELFF.

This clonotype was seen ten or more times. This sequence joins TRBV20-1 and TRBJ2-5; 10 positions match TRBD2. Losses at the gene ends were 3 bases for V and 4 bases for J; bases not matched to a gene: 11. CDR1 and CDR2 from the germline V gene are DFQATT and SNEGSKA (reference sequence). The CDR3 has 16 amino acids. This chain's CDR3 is CSARDLSGGALETQYF. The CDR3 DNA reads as TGCAGTGCTAGGGACTTAAGCGGGGGGGCCTTAGAGACCCAGTACTTC.

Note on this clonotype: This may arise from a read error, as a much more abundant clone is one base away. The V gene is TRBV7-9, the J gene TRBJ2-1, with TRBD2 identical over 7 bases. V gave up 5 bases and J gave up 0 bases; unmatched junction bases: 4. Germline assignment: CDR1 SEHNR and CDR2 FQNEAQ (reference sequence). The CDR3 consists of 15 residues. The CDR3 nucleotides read TGTGCCAGCAGCCATAGACTAGCCTCCTACAATGAGCAGTTCTTC. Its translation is CASSHRLASYNEQFF.

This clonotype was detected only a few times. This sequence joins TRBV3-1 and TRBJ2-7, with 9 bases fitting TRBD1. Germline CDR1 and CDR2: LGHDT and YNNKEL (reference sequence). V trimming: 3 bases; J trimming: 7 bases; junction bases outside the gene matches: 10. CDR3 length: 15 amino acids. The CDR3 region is CASSQLGTGGQEQYF. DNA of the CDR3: TGTGCCAGCAGCCAGCTCGGTACAGGGGGCCAAGAGCAGTACTTC.

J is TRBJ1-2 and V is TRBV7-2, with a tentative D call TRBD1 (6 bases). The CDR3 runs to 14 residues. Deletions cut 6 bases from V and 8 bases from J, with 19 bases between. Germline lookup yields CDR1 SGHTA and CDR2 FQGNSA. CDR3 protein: CASRPYHPGAGYTF. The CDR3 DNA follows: TGTGCCAGCAGACCATACCACCCAGGGGCCGGCTACACCTTC.

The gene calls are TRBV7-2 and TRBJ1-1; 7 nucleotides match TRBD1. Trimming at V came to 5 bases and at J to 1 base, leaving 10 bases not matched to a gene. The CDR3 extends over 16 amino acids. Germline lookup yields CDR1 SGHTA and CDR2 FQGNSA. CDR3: CASSVRDSLENTEAFF. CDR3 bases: TGTGCCAGCAGCGTCCGGGACAGTCTGGAGAACACTGAAGCTTTCTTT.